This paragraph covers one T cell receptor beta chain sequence. Its target is not known. The second PCR ran about 6 to 11 cycles with a sample-barcoded 5' primer and J-beta primers. Each cDNA molecule received a tag from a template-switch adaptor that had 12 random nucleotides. Every sample gave at least 2.5 million paired-end reads containing CDR3. TCRdb passed the 5' RACE reads through MiXCR, listing each CDR3 protein once. The table includes more than 800,000 distinct CDR3 sequences, around 28% detected once. The data originate from a study of blood T cells in healthy people across ages. General study points: Using unsorted PBMCs precluded a conclusive naive versus antigen-experienced comparison. Any changes in expanded clonotypes were possibly confounded, as donor CMV status remained unknown.

This CDR3 spans 18 amino acids. Trimming cost V 0 bases and J 0 bases; bases outside gene matches: 5. In germline, CDR1 is LGHDT, CDR2 YNNKEL (reference sequence). The source material was blood. The chain links TRBV3-1 to TRBJ2-3; 11 bases fit TRBD2. The sequence was collected from a woman of 80 years or more in good health. For the CDR3, the DNA is TGTGCCAGCAGCCAAGATGTCCTAGCGGGGGGTAGCACAGATACGCAGTATTTT. Amino acids: CASSQDVLAGGSTDTQYF.